The 19 T cell receptor beta chains listed next were all sequenced from one sample in a study of blood T cell repertoires in COVID-19. The table came from immunoSEQ multiplex PCR; TCRdb's copy has only in-frame clones and leaves some out. The sample carries about 56,000 clones, approximately 82% recorded once. The sequenced material came from peripheral blood. The source is a woman aged 80 or over with acute or convalescent COVID-19.

This clone was found once. V usage is TRBV5-4 and J usage is TRBJ2-7; 8 bases are shared with TRBD1. Germline CDR1 and CDR2: SGHNT and YYREEE (reference sequence). The CDR3 spans 15 residues. V lost 0 bases and J lost 0; bases outside the gene matches: 2. The CDR3 is CASSLAGQASYEQYF. The CDR3 DNA sequence: TGTGCCAGCAGCTTGGCGGGACAGGCCTCCTACGAGCAGTACTTC.

The chain recombines TRBV7-2 with TRBJ2-1, with a weak D call TRBD2 (6 bases). Trimming left V 2 bases short and J 2 bases short, with 13 bases between. The CDR3 covers 16 residues. Germline V gene data show CDR1 as SGHTA and CDR2 as FQGNSA. The chain's CDR3 is CASSLPGARPYNEQFF. In nucleotides, the CDR3 is TGTGCCAGCAGCTTACCGGGAGCTCGGCCCTACAATGAGCAGTTCTTC.

This clone has more than one count but fewer than ten. The genes are TRBV6-5 and TRBJ1-4; 7 nucleotides align to TRBD1. Germline V gives CDR1 MNHEY, CDR2 SVGAGI. Losses at the gene ends were 6 bases for V and 7 bases for J; bases not matched to a gene: 11. The CDR3 length is 15 residues. The CDR3 here is CASSPMTGWGEKLFF. The CDR3 DNA reads as TGTGCCAGCAGCCCCATGACAGGGTGGGGTGAAAAACTGTTTTTT.

The rearrangement uses TRBV6-4 and TRBJ2-7; no clear D. The V end lost 8 bases, the J end lost 2 bases, and 10 bases lay between the germline ends. The germline CDR1 and CDR2 sequences are MRHNA and SNTAGT. The CDR3 consists of 12 residues. The CDR3 region has the DNA TGTGCCAGCGGTACCAGGACCTACGAGCAGTACTTC. The encoded protein is CASGTRTYEQYF.

The chain carries TRBV7-9 and TRBJ2-4, with TRBD1 matching 9 bases. Germline V lookup: CDR1 SEHNR, CDR2 FQNEAQ (reference sequence). The J segment lost 6 bases and the V segment lost 5 bases, leaving 8 bases of the junction unmatched. This CDR3 region has 15 residues. The CDR3 nucleotides read TGTGCCAGCAGCCGAGGACAGGGGCTTTCAAACATTCAGTACTTC. As protein: CASSRGQGLSNIQYF. Full variable domain (outside the CDR3, taken from reference TRBV7-9 and TRBJ2-4): DTGVSQNPRHKITKRGQNVTFRCDPISEHNRLYWYRQTLGQGPEFLTYFQNEAQLEKSRLLSDRFSAERPKGSFSTLEIQRTEQGDSAMYLCASSRGQGLSNIQYFGAGTRLSVL.

This clone was detected once. This sequence joins TRBV7-3 and TRBJ2-7, with D maybe TRBD2 (6 bases). Germline CDR1 reads SGHTA; CDR2 reads FQGTGA. The length of the CDR3 is 13 residues. The V end lost 10 bases, the J end lost 4 bases, and 17 bases lay between the germline ends. The chain's CDR3 is CAIGGLSRYEQYF. CDR3 DNA sequence: TGTGCCATTGGGGGACTGTCTCGATACGAGCAGTACTTC.

This clone was seen a few times. V is TRBV11-3 and J is TRBJ2-1; a weak D match, TRBD1 (6 bases). Germline loops: CDR1 SGHNT, CDR2 YENEEA. CDR3 length: 17 residues. With 2 bases removed from V and 3 bases from J, the gap between germline ends came to 17 bases. CDR3: CASSLQTPGADYNEQFF. CDR3 DNA: TGTGCCAGCAGCTTACAAACCCCAGGGGCCGACTACAATGAGCAGTTCTTC.

The V gene is TRBV3-1 (or the pseudogene TRBV3-2), the J gene TRBJ2-2; 8 bases are a match to TRBD1. Trimming at V came to 4 bases and at J to 1 base, leaving 2 bases not matched to a gene. In germline, CDR1 is LGHDT, CDR2 YNNKEL (reference sequence). This CDR3 comprises 15 residues. The CDR3 region has the DNA TGTGCCAGCAGCCTCGGGACAGGGAACACCGGGGAGCTGTTTTTT. Protein product: CASSLGTGNTGELFF.

This clone came up once. The chain carries TRBV28 and TRBJ1-4; 9 positions match TRBD1. V was pared by 8 bases and J by 10 bases, with 17 bases of the junction left unmatched. This CDR3 spans 16 amino acids. The germline V gene has CDR1 MDHEN and CDR2 SYDVKM. DNA of the CDR3: TGTGCCAGCTATCCGGATGGGACAGGGTATTTGGGAAAACTGTTTTTT. It yields the protein CASYPDGTGYLGKLFF.

V is TRBV24-1 and J is TRBJ2-3, with D possibly being TRBD1 (6 bases). Trimming removed 4 bases at V and 2 bases at J, with 12 bases between. The V gene's germline CDR1 is KGHDR and CDR2 SFDVKD. The CDR3 totals 15 residues. Here the CDR3 reads CATSERQGNTDTQYF. The CDR3 nucleotides read TGTGCCACCAGTGAAAGGCAGGGGAACACAGATACGCAGTATTTT.

This chain links TRBV9 with TRBJ2-1; 12 nucleotides align to TRBD1. Germline V gives CDR1 SGDLS, CDR2 YYNGEE. The CDR3 loop spans 16 amino acids. V dropped 1 base and J dropped 9; count of bases not matched to a gene: 8. DNA of the CDR3: TGTGCCAGCAGCGTAAACGTGGGACAGGGGGCAAGTGAGCAGTTCTTC. Its translation is CASSVNVGQGASEQFF.

The chain links TRBV5-1 to TRBJ2-2; 13 positions match TRBD2. Germline assignment: CDR1 SGHRS and CDR2 YFSETQ. Losses at the gene ends were 4 bases for V and 6 bases for J; bases not matched to a gene: 6. The CDR3 covers 16 residues. As DNA, the CDR3 is TGCGCCAGCAGCCCGACTAGCGGGGGGACATCCGGGGAGCTGTTTTTT. It is translated as CASSPTSGGTSGELFF.

A few counts support this clone. This sequence joins TRBV4-1 and TRBJ1-5, with D possibly TRBD1 on 5 matching bases. This CDR3 has 17 amino acids. The ends were cut back, 1 base at V and 7 bases at J, with 20 bases in the middle. The germline gives CDR1 MGHRA, CDR2 YSYEKL. CDR3 nucleotide sequence: TGCGCCAGCAGCCAAGTTGGAGGCAGGGCTCGGGGGCAGCCCCAGCATTTT. This sequence encodes CASSQVGGRARGQPQHF.

The chain couples TRBV2 to TRBJ1-2, with 7 bases fitting TRBD1. Germline trimming cut 1 base from V and 7 bases from J; bases unmatched to any gene: 12. CDR1 and CDR2 from the germline V gene are SNHLY and FYNNEI. There are 16 residues in the CDR3. The chain's CDR3 is CASSEDRGLTGSGYTF. Written as DNA, the CDR3 is TGTGCCAGCAGTGAAGATCGGGGGTTGACAGGGAGTGGCTACACCTTC.

The genes are TRBV29-1 and TRBJ1-1; D perhaps matches TRBD1 (5 bases). Trimming cost V 5 bases and J 8 bases, with 12 bases left between them. Germline values: CDR1 SQVTM, CDR2 ANQGSEA. The CDR3 runs 11 residues. The CDR3 protein is CSVSFHREAFF. CDR3 in DNA: TGCAGCGTTTCATTTCACAGGGAAGCTTTCTTT.

This clone appeared a few times. This rearrangement joins TRBV19 to TRBJ1-1; TRBD1 matches at 8 bases. The CDR3 loop spans 13 amino acids. Germline V gives CDR1 LNHDA, CDR2 SQIVND (reference sequence). V shed 7 bases and J 7 bases; nucleotides not matched to a gene: 8. DNA for the CDR3: TGTGCCAGTAAGCGGCAGGGGGCTGGTGAAGCTTTCTTT. This sequence encodes CASKRQGAGEAFF.

This clone came up once. The rearrangement links TRBV7-8 to TRBJ1-6; D is perhaps TRBD1 (6 bases). V lost 5 bases, J lost 8 bases, and 10 bases lay in between. This CDR3 is built from 13 residues. CDR1 SGHVS and CDR2 FQNEAQ come from the germline V gene. The CDR3 coding sequence is TGTGCCAGCAGCCCAAACAGGGATTCACCCCTCCACTTT. Translation gives CASSPNRDSPLHF.

This chain connects TRBV6-5 to TRBJ1-4, with 7 nucleotides matching TRBD1. CDR3 size: 13 residues. CDR1 and CDR2 from the germline V gene are MNHEY and SVGAGI. J gave up 7 bases and V 8 bases, and 7 bases lay outside the gene matches. The CDR3 nucleotides read TGTGCCAGCGGGGACAGAGCGATTGAAAAACTGTTTTTT. It is translated as CASGDRAIEKLFF.

This clone is a singleton in its sample. This chain joins TRBV5-8 and TRBJ1-5; 8 bases are a match to TRBD1. This CDR3 is built from 15 residues. The J segment lost 7 bases and the V segment lost 0 bases, leaving 6 bases of the junction unmatched. Germline V gene lookup returns CDR1 SGHTS and CDR2 YDEGEE. CDR3 nucleotides: TGTGCCAGCAGCTTGGAGGGACAGGTCCGGCAGCCCCAGCATTTT. Amino acid sequence: CASSLEGQVRQPQHF.